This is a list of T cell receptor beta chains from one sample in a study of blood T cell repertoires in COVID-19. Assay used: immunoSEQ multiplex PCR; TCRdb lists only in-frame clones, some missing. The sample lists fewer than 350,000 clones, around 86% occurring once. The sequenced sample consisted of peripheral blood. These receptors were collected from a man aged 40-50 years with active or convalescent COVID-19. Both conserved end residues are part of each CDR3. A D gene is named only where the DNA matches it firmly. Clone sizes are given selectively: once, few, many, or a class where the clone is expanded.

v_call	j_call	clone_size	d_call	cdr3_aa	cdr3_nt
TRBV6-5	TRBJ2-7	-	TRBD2	CASSYLGGGNEQYF	TGTGCCAGCAGTTACCTCGGGGGGGGAAACGAGCAGTACTTC
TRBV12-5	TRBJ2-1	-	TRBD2	CASGLKLAGAGSYNEQFF	TGTGCTAGTGGTCTAAAGTTAGCGGGAGCCGGGTCCTACAATGAGCAGTTCTTC
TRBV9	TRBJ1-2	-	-	CASSDRTGLSGYTF	TGTGCCAGCAGCGACCGTACAGGGTTGTCTGGCTACACCTTC
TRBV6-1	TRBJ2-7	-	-	CASSERAGYEQYF	TGTGCCAGCAGTGAAAGAGCAGGGTACGAGCAGTACTTC
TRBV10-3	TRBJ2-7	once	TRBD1	CAINTGVGEQYF	TGTGCCATCAATACAGGGGTCGGGGAGCAGTACTTC
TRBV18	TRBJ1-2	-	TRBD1	CASSPAFLDRVSNYGYTF	TGTGCCAGCTCACCGGCCTTTCTGGACAGGGTTTCTAACTATGGCTACACCTTC
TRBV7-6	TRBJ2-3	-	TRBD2	CASSLETSGVTDTQYF	TGTGCCAGCAGCTTAGAGACTAGCGGGGTGACAGATACGCAGTATTTT
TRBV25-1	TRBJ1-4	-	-	CASSDGQGLEKLFF	TGTGCCAGCAGTGACGGGCAGGGATTGGAAAAACTGTTTTTT
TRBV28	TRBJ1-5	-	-	CASSLYRDTSNQPQHF	TGTGCCAGCAGTTTATACCGGGACACAAGCAATCAGCCCCAGCATTTT
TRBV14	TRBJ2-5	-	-	CASSQDGGLRETQYF	TGTGCCAGCAGCCAAGACGGAGGACTTCGGGAGACCCAGTACTTC
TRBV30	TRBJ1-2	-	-	CAWSVGPPGGYTF	TGTGCCTGGAGTGTTGGGCCCCCGGGGGGCTACACCTTC
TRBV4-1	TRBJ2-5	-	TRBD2	CASSQDGVAGRETQYF	TGCGCCAGCAGCCAAGATGGGGTAGCGGGGAGAGAGACCCAGTACTTC